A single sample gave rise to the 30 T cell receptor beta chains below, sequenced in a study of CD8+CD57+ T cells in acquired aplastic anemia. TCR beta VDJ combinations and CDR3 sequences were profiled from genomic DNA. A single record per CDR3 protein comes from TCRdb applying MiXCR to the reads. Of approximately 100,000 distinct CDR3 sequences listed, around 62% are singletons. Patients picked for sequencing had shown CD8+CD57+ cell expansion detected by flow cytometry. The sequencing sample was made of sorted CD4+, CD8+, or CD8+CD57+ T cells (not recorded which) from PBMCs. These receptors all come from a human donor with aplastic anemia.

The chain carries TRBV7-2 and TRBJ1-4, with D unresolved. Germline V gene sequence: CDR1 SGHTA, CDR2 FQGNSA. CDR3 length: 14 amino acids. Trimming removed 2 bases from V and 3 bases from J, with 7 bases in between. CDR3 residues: CASSLSQANEKLFF. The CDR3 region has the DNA TGTGCCAGCAGCTTAAGCCAGGCTAATGAAAAACTGTTTTTT.

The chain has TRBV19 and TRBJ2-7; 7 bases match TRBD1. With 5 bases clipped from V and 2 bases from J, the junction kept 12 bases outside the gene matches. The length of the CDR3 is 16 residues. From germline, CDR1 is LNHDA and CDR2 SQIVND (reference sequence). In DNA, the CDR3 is TGTGCCAGTAGTGCCCCTCGGACAGGTGGGGCCTACGAGCAGTACTTC. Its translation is CASSAPRTGGAYEQYF.

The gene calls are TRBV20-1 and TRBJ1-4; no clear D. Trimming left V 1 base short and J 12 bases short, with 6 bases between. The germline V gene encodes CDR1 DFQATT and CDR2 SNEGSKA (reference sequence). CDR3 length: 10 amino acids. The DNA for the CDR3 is TGCAGTGCTAGAGGCGTTCAACTGTTTTTT. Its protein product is CSARGVQLFF.

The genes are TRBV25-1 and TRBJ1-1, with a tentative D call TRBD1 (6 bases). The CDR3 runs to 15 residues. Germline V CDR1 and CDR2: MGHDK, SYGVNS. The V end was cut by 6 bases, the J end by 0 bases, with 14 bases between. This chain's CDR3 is CASSSQGRLNTEAFF. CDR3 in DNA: TGTGCCAGCAGCTCCCAGGGGCGTTTGAACACTGAAGCTTTCTTT.

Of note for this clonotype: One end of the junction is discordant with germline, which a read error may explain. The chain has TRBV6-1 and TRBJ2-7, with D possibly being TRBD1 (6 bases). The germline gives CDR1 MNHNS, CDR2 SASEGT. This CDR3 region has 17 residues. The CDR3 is CVSRLQGQGLGSYEQYF. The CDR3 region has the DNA TGTGTCAGCAGACTTCAGGGGCAGGGTTTAGGCTCCTACGAGCAGTACTTC.

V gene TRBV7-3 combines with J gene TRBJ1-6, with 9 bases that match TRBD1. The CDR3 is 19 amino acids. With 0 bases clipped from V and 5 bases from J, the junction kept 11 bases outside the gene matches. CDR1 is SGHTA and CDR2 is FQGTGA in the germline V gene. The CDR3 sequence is CASSLTGQGGGPDNSPLHF. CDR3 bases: TGTGCCAGCAGCTTAACGGGACAGGGAGGAGGCCCGGATAATTCACCCCTCCACTTT.

This CDR3 reads CASSLGQYNEKLFF. The CDR3 DNA reads as TGCGCCAGCAGCTTGGGACAGTATAATGAAAAACTGTTTTTT. The V call is TRBV5-1, the J call TRBJ1-4; possibly TRBD1 for D (5 bases). The V end lost 0 bases, the J end lost 4 bases, and 7 bases lay between the germline ends. CDR3 length: 14 residues. CDR1 and CDR2 from the germline V gene are SGHRS and YFSETQ. Looking up the rest from reference TRBV5-1 and TRBJ1-4 gives the full variable domain: KAGVTQTPRYLIKTRGQQVTLSCSPISGHRSVSWYQQTPGQGLQFLFEYFSETQRNKGNFPGRFSGRQFSNSRSEMNVSTLELGDSALYLCASSLGQYNEKLFFGSGTQLSVL.

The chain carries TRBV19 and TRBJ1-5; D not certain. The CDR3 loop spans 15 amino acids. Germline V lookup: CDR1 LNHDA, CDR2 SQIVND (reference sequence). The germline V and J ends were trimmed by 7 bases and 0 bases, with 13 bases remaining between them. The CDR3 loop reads CASTPTRNSNQPQHF. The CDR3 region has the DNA TGTGCCAGTACCCCCACGCGTAATAGCAATCAGCCCCAGCATTTT.

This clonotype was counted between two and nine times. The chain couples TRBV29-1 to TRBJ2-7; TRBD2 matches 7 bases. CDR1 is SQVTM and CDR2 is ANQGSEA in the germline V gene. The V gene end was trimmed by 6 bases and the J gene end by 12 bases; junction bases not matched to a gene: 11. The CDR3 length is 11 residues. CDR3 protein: CSVGTGGLRYF. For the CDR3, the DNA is TGCAGCGTGGGGACGGGGGGATTGCGGTACTTC.

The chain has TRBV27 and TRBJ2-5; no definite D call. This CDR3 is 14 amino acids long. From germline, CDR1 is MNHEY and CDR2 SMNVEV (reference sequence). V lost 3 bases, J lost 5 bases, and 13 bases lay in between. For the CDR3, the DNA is TGTGCCAGCAGTTTTCTTTCAGGAGAGGAGACCCAGTACTTC. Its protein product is CASSFLSGEETQYF.

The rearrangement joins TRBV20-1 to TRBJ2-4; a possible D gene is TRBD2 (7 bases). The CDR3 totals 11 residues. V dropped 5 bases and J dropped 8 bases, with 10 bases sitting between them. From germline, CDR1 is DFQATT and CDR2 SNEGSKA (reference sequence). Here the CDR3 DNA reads TGCAGTGCTGGGGAGGGGGACATTCAGTACTTC. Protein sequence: CSAGEGDIQYF.

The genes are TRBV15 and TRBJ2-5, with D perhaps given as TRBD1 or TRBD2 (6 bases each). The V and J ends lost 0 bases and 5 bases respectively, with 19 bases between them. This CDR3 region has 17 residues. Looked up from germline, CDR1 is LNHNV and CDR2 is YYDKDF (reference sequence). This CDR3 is CATSREGGGGGSETQYF. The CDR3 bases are TGTGCCACCAGCAGAGAGGGGGGCGGAGGGGGTTCCGAGACCCAGTACTTC.

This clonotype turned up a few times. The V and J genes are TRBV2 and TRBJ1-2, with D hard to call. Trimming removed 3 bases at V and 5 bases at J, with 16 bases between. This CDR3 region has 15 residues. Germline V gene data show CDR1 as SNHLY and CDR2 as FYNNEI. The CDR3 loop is CASSEQLMGLYGYTF. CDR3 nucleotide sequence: TGTGCCAGCAGTGAGCAACTCATGGGCCTTTATGGCTACACCTTC.

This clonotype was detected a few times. CDR3 sequence: CASSPRPSQRELFF. The CDR3 region has the DNA TGTGCCAGTAGCCCCCGTCCCAGTCAGAGGGAGCTGTTTTTT. The rearrangement links TRBV19 to TRBJ2-2; D gene unclear. Trimming shortened V by 6 bases and J by 9 bases, and 17 bases separated the two germline ends. CDR1 is LNHDA and CDR2 is SQIVND in the germline V gene (reference sequence). This CDR3 contains 14 residues.

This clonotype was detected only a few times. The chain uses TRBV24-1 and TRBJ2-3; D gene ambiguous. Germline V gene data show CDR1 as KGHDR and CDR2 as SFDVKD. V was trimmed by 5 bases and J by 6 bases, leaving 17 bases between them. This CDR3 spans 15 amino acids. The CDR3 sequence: CATSGPDRSSDTQYF. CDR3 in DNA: TGTGCCACCAGTGGACCGGATCGCTCGTCGGATACGCAGTATTTT.

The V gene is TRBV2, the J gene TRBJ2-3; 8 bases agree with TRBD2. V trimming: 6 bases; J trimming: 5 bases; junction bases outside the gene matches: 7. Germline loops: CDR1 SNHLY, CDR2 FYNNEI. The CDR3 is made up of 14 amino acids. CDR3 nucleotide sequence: TGTGCCAGCAGCGGGACTAGTTCAGGAGATACGCAGTATTTT. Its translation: CASSGTSSGDTQYF.

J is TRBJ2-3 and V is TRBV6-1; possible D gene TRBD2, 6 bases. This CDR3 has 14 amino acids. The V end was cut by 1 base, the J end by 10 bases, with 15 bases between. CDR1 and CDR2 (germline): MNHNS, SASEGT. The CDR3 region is CASSEGLEVGAQYF. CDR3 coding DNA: TGTGCCAGCAGTGAAGGACTAGAGGTCGGGGCGCAGTATTTT.

The CDR3 nucleotides read TGCAGCGTCCGGGACGGCCGCGTCTATGGCTACACCTTC. Amino acid sequence: CSVRDGRVYGYTF. The chain joins TRBV29-1 to TRBJ1-2; TRBD1 might be the D (5 bases). Germline V gives CDR1 SQVTM, CDR2 ANQGSEA. The CDR3 is 13 amino acids. The ends were cut back, 6 bases at V and 4 bases at J, with 15 bases in the middle.

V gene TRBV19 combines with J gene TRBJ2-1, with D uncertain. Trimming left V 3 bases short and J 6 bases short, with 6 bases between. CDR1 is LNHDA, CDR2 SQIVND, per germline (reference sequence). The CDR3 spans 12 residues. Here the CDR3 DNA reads TGTGCCAGTAGTATGAAGGCCAATGAGCAGTTCTTC. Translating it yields CASSMKANEQFF.

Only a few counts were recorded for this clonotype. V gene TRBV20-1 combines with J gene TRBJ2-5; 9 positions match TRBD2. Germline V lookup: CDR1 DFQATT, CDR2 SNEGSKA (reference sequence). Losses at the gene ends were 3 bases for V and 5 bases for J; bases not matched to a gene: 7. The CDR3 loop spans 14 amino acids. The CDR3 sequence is CSASRLAGFETQYF. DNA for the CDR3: TGCAGTGCTAGTCGCCTAGCGGGGTTTGAGACCCAGTACTTC.

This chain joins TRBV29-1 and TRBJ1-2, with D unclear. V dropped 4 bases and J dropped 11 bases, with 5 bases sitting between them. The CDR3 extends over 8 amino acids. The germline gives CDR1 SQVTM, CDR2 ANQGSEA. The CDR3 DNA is TGCAGCGTTGGTGATTACACCTTC. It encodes CSVGDYTF.

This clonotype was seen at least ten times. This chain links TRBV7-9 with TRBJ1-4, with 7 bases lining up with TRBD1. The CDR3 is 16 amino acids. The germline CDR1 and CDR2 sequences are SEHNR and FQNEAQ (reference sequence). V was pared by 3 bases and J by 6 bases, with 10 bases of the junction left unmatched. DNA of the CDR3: TGTGCCAGCAGCTTGACTTGGGACAGTTACTATGAAAAACTGTTTTTT. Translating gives CASSLTWDSYYEKLFF. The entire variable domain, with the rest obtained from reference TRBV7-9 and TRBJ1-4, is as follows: DTGVSQNPRHKITKRGQNVTFRCDPISEHNRLYWYRQTLGQGPEFLTYFQNEAQLEKSRLLSDRFSAERPKGSFSTLEIQRTEQGDSAMYLCASSLTWDSYYEKLFFGSGTQLSVL.

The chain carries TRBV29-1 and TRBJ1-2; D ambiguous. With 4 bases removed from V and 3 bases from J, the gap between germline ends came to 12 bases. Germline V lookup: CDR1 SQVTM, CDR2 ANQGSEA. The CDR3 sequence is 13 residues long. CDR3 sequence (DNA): TGCAGCGTTGCAGGAGGAGATGACTATGGCTACACCTTC. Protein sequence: CSVAGGDDYGYTF. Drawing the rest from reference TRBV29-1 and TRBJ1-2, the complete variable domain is SAVISQKPSRDICQRGTSLTIQCQVDSQVTMMFWYRQQPGQSLTLIATANQGSEATYESGFVIDKFPISRPNLTFSTLTVSNMSPEDSSIYLCSVAGGDDYGYTFGSGTRLTVV.

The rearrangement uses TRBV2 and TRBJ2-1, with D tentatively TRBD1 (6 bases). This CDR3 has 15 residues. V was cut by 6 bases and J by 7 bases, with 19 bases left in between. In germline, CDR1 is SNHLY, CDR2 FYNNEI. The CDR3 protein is CASSLPGKRGNEQFF. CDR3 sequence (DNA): TGTGCCAGCAGCTTACCGGGGAAAAGGGGGAATGAGCAGTTCTTC. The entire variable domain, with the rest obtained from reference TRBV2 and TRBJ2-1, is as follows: EPEVTQTPSHQVTQMGQEVILRCVPISNHLYFYWYRQILGQKVEFLVSFYNNEISEKSEIFDDQFSVERPDGSNFTLKIRSTKLEDSAMYFCASSLPGKRGNEQFFGPGTRLTVL.

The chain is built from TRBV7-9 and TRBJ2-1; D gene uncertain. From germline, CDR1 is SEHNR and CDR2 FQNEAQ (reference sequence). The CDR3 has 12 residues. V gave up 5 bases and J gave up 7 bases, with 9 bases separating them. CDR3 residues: CASSPPGNEQFF. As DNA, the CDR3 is TGTGCCAGCAGCCCCCCTGGGAATGAGCAGTTCTTC.

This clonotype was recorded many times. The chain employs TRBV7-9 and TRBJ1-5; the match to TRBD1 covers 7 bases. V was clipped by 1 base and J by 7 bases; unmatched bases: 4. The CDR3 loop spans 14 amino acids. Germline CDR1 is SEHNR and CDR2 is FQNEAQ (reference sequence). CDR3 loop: CASSLGRGDQPQHF. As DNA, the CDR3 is TGTGCCAGCAGCTTAGGCAGGGGGGACCAGCCCCAGCATTTT.

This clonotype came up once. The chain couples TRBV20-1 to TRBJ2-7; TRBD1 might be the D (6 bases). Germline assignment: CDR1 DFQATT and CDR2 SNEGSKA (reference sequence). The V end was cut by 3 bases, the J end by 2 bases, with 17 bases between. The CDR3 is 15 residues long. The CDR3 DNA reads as TGCAGTGCTAGGGAGCGTACAGGGACAACCTACGAGCAGTACTTC. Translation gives CSARERTGTTYEQYF.

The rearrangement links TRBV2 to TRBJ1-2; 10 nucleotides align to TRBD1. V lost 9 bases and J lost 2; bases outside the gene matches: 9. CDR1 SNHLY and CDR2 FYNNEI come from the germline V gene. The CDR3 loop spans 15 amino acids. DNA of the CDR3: TGTGCCAGTAGAGCCGGGGACAGGGGCAACTATGGCTACACCTTC. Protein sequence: CASRAGDRGNYGYTF.

The CDR3 DNA follows: TGTGCCAGCAGCTCCCGGACAGGGGGTAGCAATCAGCCCCAGCATTTT. It yields the protein CASSSRTGGSNQPQHF. The chain uses TRBV7-8 and TRBJ1-5; the match to TRBD1 covers 10 bases. This CDR3 contains 16 residues. V trimming: 4 bases; J trimming: 0 bases; junction bases outside the gene matches: 3. Germline loops: CDR1 SGHVS, CDR2 FQNEAQ. The variable domain in full, completed from reference TRBV7-8 and TRBJ1-5, reads GAGVSQSPRYKVAKRGQDVALRCDPISGHVSLFWYQQALGQGPEFLTYFQNEAQLDKSGLPSDRFFAERPEGSVSTLKIQRTQQEDSAVYLCASSSRTGGSNQPQHFGDGTRLSIL.

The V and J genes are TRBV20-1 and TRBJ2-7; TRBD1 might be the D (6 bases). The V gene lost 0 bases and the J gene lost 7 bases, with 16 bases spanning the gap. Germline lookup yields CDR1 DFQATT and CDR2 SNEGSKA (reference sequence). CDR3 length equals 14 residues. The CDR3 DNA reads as TGCAGTGCTAGAGATATAGACAGGTTGGGGGAGCAGTACTTC. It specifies CSARDIDRLGEQYF.